This T cell receptor beta chain originates from a study of T cell changes during pregnancy in multiple sclerosis (dated by TCRdb to about 2019). A note on the overall study: Changes in the T cell repertoire over the course of pregnancy were examined in this study in women with multiple sclerosis.

In this sample, this clone turned up once. The antigen it binds to is not known. No base-level quality is on record; no much larger clone is a single base apart. Library preparation was by the immunoSEQ multiplex PCR assay. Here the immuneACCESS table is served through TCRdb, limited to in-frame sequences with V and J called. Missing clones are a known gap in these copies; in checked studies unresolved V genes cover under half, and the rest lacks a known reason. The table for this sample lists roughly 46,000 clones; about 85% of them were counted only once. The ten top clones hold about 0.64% of the sample. CDR1 MNHEY and CDR2 SMNVEV were looked up in the germline V gene (reference sequence). The CDR3 measures 17 amino acids from cysteine to phenylalanine. The entry retains the CDR3 DNA only, 51 bases that are in frame from base 1. After removal of 6 bases from V and 2 bases from J, the junction retains 10 bases not matched to a gene.

In this chain, TRBV27 is recombined with TRBJ1-5; 10 bases in between match TRBD1. The sample was CD4+ T cells from peripheral blood mononuclear cells, taken before pregnancy. This sequence was found in a female donor with multiple sclerosis, enrolled in a pregnancy study. The nucleotide sequence is TGTGCCAGCAGCCTTACCTCGACAGGGGGCCGCAATCAGCCCCAGCATTTT. Its protein is CASSLTSTGGRNQPQHF.